Listed below are T cell receptor beta chains from one sample, sequenced in a study of blood T cell repertoires in COVID-19. Only in-frame clones appear in the TCRdb table, and some are missing; sequencing was by immunoSEQ multiplex PCR. The sample holds about 270,000 clones, over 80% seen once. The material sequenced was PBMCs or T cells enriched from blood (not recorded which). The receptors shown here come from a woman aged 25 to 39 with acute COVID-19. Both conserved end residues are trimmed from each CDR3. Size is stated for part of the rows, as once, few or many counts, or as a class when the clone is expanded.

NA	TRBJ2-4	15	TRBV24-1	ATASGTSVLAKNIQY
NA	TRBJ2-1	13	TRBV9	ASSVGAGGYNEQF
once	TRBJ2-2	13	TRBV30	AWTLAQGDAGELF
NA	TRBJ2-1	10	TRBV2	ASGRELNEQF
once	TRBJ1-5	12	TRBV2	ASSEGPNNQPQH
once	TRBJ1-2	12	TRBV11-2	ASSYGTGTYGYT
NA	TRBJ1-1	13	TRBV4-1	ASSQLRGYYTEAF
NA	TRBJ2-6	14	TRBV25-1	ASSEELSSGANVLT
NA	TRBJ2-7	9	TRBV20-1	SAPQNYEQY
NA	TRBJ1-6	13	TRBV5-1	ASSSQDRGNSPLH
NA	TRBJ1-1	13	TRBV6-5	ASSYSTEMNTEAF
NA	TRBJ1-2	14	TRBV5-5	ASSLVGQGAGYGYT
NA	TRBJ1-6	13	TRBV4-1	ASSQDREVTSPLH
NA	TRBJ2-7	14	TRBV7-9	ASSLAASGTSYEQY
few	TRBJ1-4	15	TRBV6-6	ASSLRAGGMANEKLF
NA	TRBJ2-3	10	TRBV6-5	ASSTEAGTQY
NA	TRBJ2-2	13	TRBV27	ASSILAANTGELF
NA	TRBJ1-6	12	TRBV6-5	ASSTQGGNSPLH
NA	TRBJ1-1	15	TRBV12-2	ASRLRLNRGLNTEAF
NA	TRBJ1-2	13	TRBV28	ASSLSKGGYYGYT
NA	TRBJ2-7	11	TRBV6-2/TRBV6-3	ASSPWGPKEQY
NA	TRBJ2-2	9	TRBV5-1	ASTYTGELF
NA	TRBJ2-5	13	TRBV10-3	AISDQGQGQETQY
NA	TRBJ1-5	13	TRBV15	ATSRDRGYNQPQH
NA	TRBJ2-7	11	TRBV27	ASRQSISYEQY